The 32 T cell receptor beta chains below all came from one sample that was sequenced in a study of blood T cell repertoires in COVID-19. Using immunoSEQ multiplex PCR, the repertoire was profiled, and TCRdb retains in-frame clones only, with some absent. The sample includes fewer than 20,000 clones, approximately 88% seen only once; the top ten take roughly a quarter. Material: peripheral blood. Source of these receptors: a man between 60 and 70 years old with acute or convalescent COVID-19.

V and J are TRBV3-1 (or the pseudogene TRBV3-2) and TRBJ2-5; TRBD2 matches 13 bases. Germline lookup yields CDR1 LGHDT and CDR2 YNNKEL (reference sequence). The CDR3 extends over 17 amino acids. J was trimmed by 0 bases and V by 4 bases; bases with no gene match: 5. The CDR3 DNA is TGTGCCAGCAGCCGGACTAGCGGGGGACGCTACCAAGAGACCCAGTACTTC. Translating it yields CASSRTSGGRYQETQYF.

The chain is built from TRBV29-1 and TRBJ2-7; no clear D. The germline V gene has CDR1 SQVTM and CDR2 ANQGSEA. Deletions cut 4 bases from V and 0 bases from J, with 7 bases between. The CDR3 is made up of 12 amino acids. CDR3 nucleotide sequence: TGCAGCGTTGGCGGAAGCTCCTACGAGCAGTACTTC. This codes for CSVGGSSYEQYF.

This rearrangement joins TRBV6-6 to TRBJ1-1; D is unclear. V lost 5 bases, J lost 3 bases, and 7 bases lay in between. The CDR3 is 12 residues long. Per germline, CDR1 MNHNY and CDR2 SVGAGI (reference sequence). The CDR3 sequence: CASSPQDTEAFF. CDR3 coding DNA: TGTGCCAGCAGTCCCCAGGACACTGAAGCTTTCTTT.

Of note for this clone: This likely comes from a read error, as the CDR3 has no conserved phenylalanine or tryptophan at its end. The DNA is omitted, as the CDR3 cannot be located on it reliably, and the CDR3 follows TCRdb's listing. The genes are TRBV21-1 and TRBJ1-6; the table names TRBD1, a call not compared with the DNA. TRBV21-1 is assigned pseudogene status. Ends included, the CDR3 has 11 residues. CDR3 region: CASSPRDRGPL.

J is TRBJ1-5 and V is TRBV6-1, with 7 bases matching TRBD1. CDR1 and CDR2 from the germline V gene are MNHNS and SASEGT. This CDR3 has 15 residues. Unmatched junction bases numbered 7, after V lost 2 bases and J lost 6 bases. The CDR3 DNA sequence: TGTGCCAGCAGTGAACGAGGGGGCGAGGGTCAGCCCCAGCATTTT. It encodes CASSERGGEGQPQHF.

DNA of the CDR3: TGTGCCAGTAGTTCGAGGGTAGGTTGGACTGAAGCTTTCTTT. Its translation is CASSSRVGWTEAFF. V and J are TRBV19 and TRBJ1-1, with D uncertain. The CDR3 has 14 residues. Germline V gene data show CDR1 as LNHDA and CDR2 as SQIVND (reference sequence). The V gene lost 5 bases and the J gene lost 5 bases, with 15 bases spanning the gap. Supplemented by reference TRBV19 and TRBJ1-1, the full variable domain reads DGGITQSPKYLFRKEGQNVTLSCEQNLNHDAMYWYRQDPGQGLRLIYYSQIVNDFQKGDIAEGYSVSREKKESFPLTVTSAQKNPTAFYLCASSSRVGWTEAFFGQGTRLTVV.

The chain links TRBV6-1 to TRBJ1-2, with 7 bases identical to TRBD1. V trimming: 2 bases; J trimming: 4 bases; junction bases outside the gene matches: 1. From germline, CDR1 is MNHNS and CDR2 SASEGT. The CDR3 extends over 13 amino acids. In DNA form, the CDR3 reads TGTGCCAGCAGTGAAAACAGGGGCTATGGCTACACCTTC. Amino acids: CASSENRGYGYTF.

J is TRBJ1-2 and V is TRBV29-1; D is possibly TRBD1 (5 bases). V lost 6 bases to trimming and J lost 5 bases, with 19 bases between them. The CDR3 length is 14 residues. Germline CDR1 reads SQVTM; CDR2 reads ANQGSEA. DNA of the CDR3: TGCAGCGTAATCGCGGGGACGGCCAATTATGGCTACACCTTC. Translated: CSVIAGTANYGYTF.

The chain recombines TRBV2 with TRBJ2-7; D is possibly TRBD2 (7 bases). CDR3 length equals 14 residues. The germline V gene has CDR1 SNHLY and CDR2 FYNNEI. Trimming removed 6 bases from V and 2 bases from J, with 14 bases in between. CDR3 protein: CASSRGGRTYEQYF. The DNA for the CDR3 is TGTGCCAGCAGCCGCGGGGGCAGAACCTACGAGCAGTACTTC.

This clone was picked up one time. V is TRBV9 and J is TRBJ1-1; D gene uncertain. This CDR3 is 13 amino acids long. Germline CDR1 and CDR2: SGDLS and YYNGEE. V was shortened by 3 bases and J by 0 bases, with 6 bases between the two germline ends. The CDR3 is CASSAQMNTEAFF. In DNA form, the CDR3 reads TGTGCCAGCAGCGCCCAGATGAACACTGAAGCTTTCTTT.

The CDR3 spells CASRGQGSNTEAFF. CDR3 DNA sequence: TGCGCCAGCAGAGGACAGGGCTCGAACACTGAAGCTTTCTTT. The V gene is TRBV4-1, the J gene TRBJ1-1, with 8 bases aligning to TRBD1. V was pared by 6 bases and J by 1 base, with 4 bases of the junction left unmatched. There are 14 residues in the CDR3. Germline CDR1 is MGHRA and CDR2 is YSYEKL.

The gene calls are TRBV27 and TRBJ2-7; 9 bases are shared with TRBD1. From germline, CDR1 is MNHEY and CDR2 SMNVEV (reference sequence). This CDR3 is 14 amino acids long. The V segment lost 5 bases and the J segment 3 bases; nucleotides outside the gene matches: 5. CDR3 sequence reads: CASSLQGANYEQYF. DNA for the CDR3: TGTGCCAGCAGTCTACAGGGGGCGAACTACGAGCAGTACTTC.

The V gene is TRBV2, the J gene TRBJ2-7, with D possibly being TRBD1 (5 bases). The CDR3 consists of 16 residues. Looked up from germline, CDR1 is SNHLY and CDR2 is FYNNEI. Trimming took off 6 bases at V and 5 bases at J, with 23 bases between the two ends. CDR3 sequence reads: CASRSLLGQTVHEQYF. The CDR3 DNA reads as TGTGCCAGCAGGTCCCTTTTGGGGCAGACTGTACACGAGCAGTACTTC.

The rearrangement links TRBV14 to TRBJ1-1, with D hard to call. This CDR3 comprises 16 residues. V lost 6 bases to trimming and J lost 0 bases, with 17 bases between them. Per the germline V gene, CDR1 is SGHDN and CDR2 is FVKESK. DNA of the CDR3: TGTGCCAGCAGTCCTCAGGAAGGGAGAATGAACACTGAAGCTTTCTTT. It encodes CASSPQEGRMNTEAFF. The entire variable domain, with the rest obtained from reference TRBV14 and TRBJ1-1, is as follows: EAGVTQFPSHSVIEKGQTVTLRCDPISGHDNLYWYRRVMGKEIKFLLHFVKESKQDESGMPNNRFLAERTGGTYSTLKVQPAELEDSGVYFCASSPQEGRMNTEAFFGQGTRLTVV.

The J gene is TRBJ2-5, the V gene TRBV10-3; TRBD1 is a possible D gene (6 bases). The CDR3 length is 13 residues. CDR1 is ENHRY and CDR2 is SYGVKD in the germline V gene. V was shortened by 6 bases and J by 4 bases, with 12 bases between the two germline ends. CDR3 coding DNA: TGTGCCATCAGCAGACAGGTTCCAGAGACCCAGTACTTC. This encodes CAISRQVPETQYF.

The J gene is TRBJ1-5, the V gene TRBV4-2; 8 positions match TRBD1. In germline, CDR1 is LGHNA, CDR2 YNFKEQ. V dropped 3 bases and J dropped 6; count of bases not matched to a gene: 4. This CDR3 region has 14 residues. CDR3: CASSQTGEVQPQHF. The CDR3 region has the DNA TGTGCCAGCAGCCAGACAGGGGAGGTTCAGCCCCAGCATTTT.

This sequence joins TRBV10-1 and TRBJ2-2; TRBD1 aligns across 8 bases. The V gene's germline CDR1 is WNHNN and CDR2 SYGVQD (reference sequence). V was clipped by 0 bases and J by 0 bases; unmatched bases: 0. CDR3 length equals 16 residues. The CDR3 reads CASSESTGANTGELFF. CDR3 coding DNA: TGCGCCAGCAGTGAGTCGACAGGGGCGAACACCGGGGAGCTGTTTTTT.

CDR3 DNA sequence: TGTGCCAGCAGCCAAGACAGCGAGACGGGCTACACCTTC. Its protein product is CASSQDSETGYTF. The chain employs TRBV4-2 and TRBJ1-2; D remains ambiguous. Germline lookup yields CDR1 LGHNA and CDR2 YNFKEQ. Trimming removed 0 bases from V and 8 bases from J, with 10 bases in between. The CDR3 sequence is 13 residues long.

The chain employs TRBV27 and TRBJ2-7; 9 nucleotides match TRBD1. Germline assignment: CDR1 MNHEY and CDR2 SMNVEV (reference sequence). This CDR3 contains 14 residues. Trimming removed 4 bases from V and 4 bases from J; junction bases left unmatched: 5. For the CDR3, the DNA is TGTGCCAGCAGTTCCTCGGGACAGGGTTACGAGCAGTACTTC. Translating it yields CASSSSGQGYEQYF.

The V and J genes are TRBV5-4 and TRBJ2-5; D perhaps matches TRBD1 (7 bases). This CDR3 has 17 residues. Germline V gene sequence: CDR1 SGHNT, CDR2 YYREEE (reference sequence). With 2 bases removed from V and 3 bases from J, the gap between germline ends came to 20 bases. The CDR3 reads CASSLGRRTTGEETQYF. DNA for the CDR3: TGTGCCAGCAGCTTAGGTCGTCGGACTACAGGGGAAGAGACCCAGTACTTC.

The V gene is TRBV28, the J gene TRBJ2-1, with D uncertain. Looked up from germline, CDR1 is MDHEN and CDR2 is SYDVKM. The CDR3 loop spans 16 amino acids. Trimming stripped 2 bases from V and 3 bases from J, with 14 bases between. This CDR3 reads CASSLIAHALYNEQFF. CDR3 DNA sequence: TGTGCCAGCAGTTTAATTGCGCACGCCCTCTACAATGAGCAGTTCTTC.

The chain employs TRBV19 and TRBJ2-5, with 12 bases aligning to TRBD2. The CDR3 length is 16 residues. V gave up 4 bases and J gave up 4 bases; unmatched junction bases: 7. Germline-derived CDR1 and CDR2 are LNHDA and SQIVND (reference sequence). Written as DNA, the CDR3 is TGTGCCAGTAGTAGGCTAGCGGGAGGGCATAGAGAGACCCAGTACTTC. Amino acid sequence: CASSRLAGGHRETQYF.

The rearrangement links TRBV6-5 to TRBJ1-6; the D is unclear. The length of the CDR3 is 15 residues. CDR1 is MNHEY and CDR2 is SVGAGI in the germline V gene. The ends were cut back, 1 base at V and 6 bases at J, with 10 bases in the middle. The CDR3 DNA follows: TGTGCCAGCAGTTACTTCACCGGCGGTAATTCACCCCTCCACTTT. It translates to CASSYFTGGNSPLHF.

This clone was recorded once. V gene TRBV20-1 combines with J gene TRBJ1-5; D gene uncertain. Trimming removed 3 bases at V and 11 bases at J, with 14 bases between. Germline CDR1 reads DFQATT; CDR2 reads SNEGSKA (reference sequence). There are 12 residues in the CDR3. The chain's CDR3 is CSASPSNRAQHF. CDR3 coding DNA: TGCAGTGCTAGTCCCTCCAATCGGGCCCAGCATTTT.

A few counts support this clone. The chain is built from TRBV9 and TRBJ2-2, with 7 bases matching TRBD2. The V gene end was trimmed by 4 bases and the J gene end by 5 bases; junction bases not matched to a gene: 8. The CDR3 contains 15 residues. The V gene's germline CDR1 is SGDLS and CDR2 YYNGEE. CDR3 loop: CASSRGLGRTGELFF. CDR3 nucleotide sequence: TGTGCCAGCAGCCGAGGACTAGGGAGGACCGGGGAGCTGTTTTTT.

This rearrangement joins TRBV3-1 (or the pseudogene TRBV3-2) to TRBJ2-5; perhaps TRBD1 as D (5 bases). Germline values: CDR1 LGHDT, CDR2 YNNKEL (reference sequence). The CDR3 is 14 residues long. V dropped 0 bases and J dropped 6 bases, with 11 bases sitting between them. The CDR3 coding sequence is TGTGCCAGCAGCCAAGATCCCAGGGTGAAGACCCAGTACTTC. Translated: CASSQDPRVKTQYF.

The rearrangement joins TRBV9 to TRBJ2-3; 10 nucleotides line up with TRBD2. Trimming at V came to 0 bases and at J to 3 bases, leaving 7 bases not matched to a gene. This CDR3 is 17 amino acids long. Per germline, CDR1 SGDLS and CDR2 YYNGEE. The CDR3 DNA sequence: TGTGCCAGCAGCGTAGAAATCAGCGGGGGGGAGACAGATACGCAGTATTTT. It specifies CASSVEISGGETDTQYF.

The chain is built from TRBV3-1 (or the pseudogene TRBV3-2) and TRBJ1-2; D remains unclear. Germline lookup yields CDR1 LGHDT and CDR2 YNNKEL (reference sequence). Trimming stripped 0 bases from V and 8 bases from J, with 10 bases between. CDR3 length: 13 amino acids. CDR3: CASSQDYGSGYTF. CDR3 coding DNA: TGTGCCAGCAGCCAAGATTATGGGAGCGGCTACACCTTC.

This sequence joins TRBV27 and TRBJ2-7, with a possible D match to TRBD1 (6 bases). V lost 9 bases and J lost 13, with 19 bases in between. The CDR3 runs 11 residues. Germline CDR1 reads MNHEY; CDR2 reads SMNVEV (reference sequence). CDR3 nucleotide sequence: TGTGCCAGTACTACCGGGACACCGGAATACTTC. Amino acid sequence: CASTTGTPEYF.

The CDR3: CASSEDTGYYGYTF. The DNA for the CDR3 is TGTGCCAGCAGTGAAGACACAGGGTACTATGGCTACACCTTC. This chain links TRBV6-1 with TRBJ1-2; D may be TRBD1 (6 bases). Trimming shortened V by 1 base and J by 3 bases, and 9 bases separated the two germline ends. Germline CDR1 MNHNS, CDR2 SASEGT. The CDR3 is made up of 14 amino acids.

The V call is TRBV2, the J call TRBJ2-3, with 7 bases that match TRBD1. Trimming at V came to 2 bases and at J to 4 bases, leaving 6 bases not matched to a gene. Germline-derived CDR1 and CDR2 are SNHLY and FYNNEI. This CDR3 comprises 15 residues. The CDR3 DNA sequence: TGTGCCAGCAGTGAAACAGGGGAAATTGCAGATACGCAGTATTTT. It encodes CASSETGEIADTQYF. The full variable domain, its missing parts supplied by reference TRBV2 and TRBJ2-3, is EPEVTQTPSHQVTQMGQEVILRCVPISNHLYFYWYRQILGQKVEFLVSFYNNEISEKSEIFDDQFSVERPDGSNFTLKIRSTKLEDSAMYFCASSETGEIADTQYFGPGTRLTVL.

The rearrangement links TRBV5-1 to TRBJ2-7; D gene uncertain. The CDR3 runs to 13 residues. V was trimmed by 1 base and J by 4 bases, leaving 9 bases between them. Germline assignment: CDR1 SGHRS and CDR2 YFSETQ. CDR3 in DNA: TGCGCCAGCAGCTTGAACCCCGGGTACGAGCAGTACTTC. Its protein product is CASSLNPGYEQYF.